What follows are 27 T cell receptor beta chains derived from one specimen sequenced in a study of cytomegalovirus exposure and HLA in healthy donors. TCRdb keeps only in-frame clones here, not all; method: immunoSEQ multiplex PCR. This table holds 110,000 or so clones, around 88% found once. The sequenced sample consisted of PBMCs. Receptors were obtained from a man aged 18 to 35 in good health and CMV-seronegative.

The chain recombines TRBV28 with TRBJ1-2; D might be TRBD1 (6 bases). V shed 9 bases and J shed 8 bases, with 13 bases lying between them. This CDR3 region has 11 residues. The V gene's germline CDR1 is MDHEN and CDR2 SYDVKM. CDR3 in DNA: TGTGCCAGTGTACAGGGTAACGGCTACACCTTC. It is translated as CASVQGNGYTF.

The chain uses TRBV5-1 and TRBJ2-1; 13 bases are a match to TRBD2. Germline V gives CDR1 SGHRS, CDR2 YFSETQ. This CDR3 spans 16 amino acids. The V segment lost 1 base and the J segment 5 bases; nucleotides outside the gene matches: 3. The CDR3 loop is CASSLLGLAGNNEQFF. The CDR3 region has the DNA TGCGCCAGCAGCTTGTTGGGACTAGCGGGAAACAATGAGCAGTTCTTC.

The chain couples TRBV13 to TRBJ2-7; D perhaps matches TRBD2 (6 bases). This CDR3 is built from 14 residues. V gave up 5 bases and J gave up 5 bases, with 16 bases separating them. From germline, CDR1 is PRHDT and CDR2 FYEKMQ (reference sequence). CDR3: CASSPLGGGDEQYF. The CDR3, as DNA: TGTGCCAGCAGCCCACTGGGGGGTGGCGACGAGCAGTACTTC.

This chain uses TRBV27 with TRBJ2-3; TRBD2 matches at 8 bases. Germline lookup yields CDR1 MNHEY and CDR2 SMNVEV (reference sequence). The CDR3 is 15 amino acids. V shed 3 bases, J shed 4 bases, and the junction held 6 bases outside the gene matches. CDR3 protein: CASSFKRELPDTQYF. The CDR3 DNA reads TGTGCCAGCAGTTTTAAGCGGGAGCTCCCAGATACGCAGTATTTT.

The DNA of the CDR3 is TGTGCCAGCAGGGGGAGGGCCTCAGAGACCCAGTACTTC. Amino acids: CASRGRASETQYF. V gene TRBV6-1 combines with J gene TRBJ2-5; 7 positions match TRBD2. The length of the CDR3 is 13 residues. Trimming at V came to 6 bases and at J to 4 bases, leaving 5 bases not matched to a gene. The germline CDR1 and CDR2 sequences are MNHNS and SASEGT.

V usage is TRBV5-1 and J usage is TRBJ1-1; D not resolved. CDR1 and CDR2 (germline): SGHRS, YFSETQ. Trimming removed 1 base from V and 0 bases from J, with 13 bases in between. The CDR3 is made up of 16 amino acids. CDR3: CASSLPGLTVNTEAFF. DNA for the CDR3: TGCGCCAGCAGCTTGCCCGGTCTTACTGTGAACACTGAAGCTTTCTTT. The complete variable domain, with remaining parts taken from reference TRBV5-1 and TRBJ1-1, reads KAGVTQTPRYLIKTRGQQVTLSCSPISGHRSVSWYQQTPGQGLQFLFEYFSETQRNKGNFPGRFSGRQFSNSRSEMNVSTLELGDSALYLCASSLPGLTVNTEAFFGQGTRLTVV.

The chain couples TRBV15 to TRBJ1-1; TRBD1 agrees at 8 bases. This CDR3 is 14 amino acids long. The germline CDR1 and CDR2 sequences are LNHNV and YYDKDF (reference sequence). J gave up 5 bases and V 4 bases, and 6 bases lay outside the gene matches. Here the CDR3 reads CATSTGGRRTEAFF. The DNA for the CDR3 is TGTGCCACCAGCACAGGGGGCCGGAGAACTGAAGCTTTCTTT.

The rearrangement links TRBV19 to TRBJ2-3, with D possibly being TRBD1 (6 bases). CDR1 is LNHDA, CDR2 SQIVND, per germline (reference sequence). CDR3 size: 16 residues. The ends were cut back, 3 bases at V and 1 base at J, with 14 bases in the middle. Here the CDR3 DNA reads TGTGCCAGTAGTATCTCACAGGGAGTGGGCACAGATACGCAGTATTTT. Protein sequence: CASSISQGVGTDTQYF.

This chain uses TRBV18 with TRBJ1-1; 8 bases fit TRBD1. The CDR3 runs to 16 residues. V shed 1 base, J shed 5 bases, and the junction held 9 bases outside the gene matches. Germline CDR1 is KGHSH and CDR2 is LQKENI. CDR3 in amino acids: CASSPLNGQGQTEAFF. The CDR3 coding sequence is TGTGCCAGCTCACCACTTAATGGACAGGGTCAGACTGAAGCTTTCTTT. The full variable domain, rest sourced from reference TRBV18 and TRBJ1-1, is NAGVMQNPRHLVRRRGQEARLRCSPMKGHSHVYWYRQLPEEGLKFMVYLQKENIIDESGMPKERFSAEFPKEGPSILRIQQVVRGDSAAYFCASSPLNGQGQTEAFFGQGTRLTVV.

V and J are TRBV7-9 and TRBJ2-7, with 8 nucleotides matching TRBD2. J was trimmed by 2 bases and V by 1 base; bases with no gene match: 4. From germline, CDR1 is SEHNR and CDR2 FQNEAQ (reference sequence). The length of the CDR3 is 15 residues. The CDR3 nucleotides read TGTGCCAGCAGCTTAGAAGCGGGAGCCCCCTACGAGCAGTACTTC. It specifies CASSLEAGAPYEQYF.

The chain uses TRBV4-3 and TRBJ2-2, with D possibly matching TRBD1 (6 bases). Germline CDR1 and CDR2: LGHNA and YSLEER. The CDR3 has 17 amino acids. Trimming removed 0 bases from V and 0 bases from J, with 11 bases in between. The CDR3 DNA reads TGCGCCAGCAGCCAAGATCTATCAGGGGCGAACACCGGGGAGCTGTTTTTT. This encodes CASSQDLSGANTGELFF.

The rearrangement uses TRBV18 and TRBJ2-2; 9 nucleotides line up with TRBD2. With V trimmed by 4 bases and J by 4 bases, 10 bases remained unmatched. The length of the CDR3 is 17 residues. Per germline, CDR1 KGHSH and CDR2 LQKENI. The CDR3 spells CASSLSGTSRVTGELFF. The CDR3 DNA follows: TGTGCCAGCTCACTCTCCGGGACTAGCAGGGTCACCGGGGAGCTGTTTTTT.

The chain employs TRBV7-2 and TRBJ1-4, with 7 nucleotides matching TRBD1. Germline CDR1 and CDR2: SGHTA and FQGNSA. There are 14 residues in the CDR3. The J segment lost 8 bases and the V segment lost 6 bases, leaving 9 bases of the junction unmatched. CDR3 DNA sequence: TGTGCCAGCAGTCCGACAGGGTTTTGGGAAAAACTGTTTTTT. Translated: CASSPTGFWEKLFF.

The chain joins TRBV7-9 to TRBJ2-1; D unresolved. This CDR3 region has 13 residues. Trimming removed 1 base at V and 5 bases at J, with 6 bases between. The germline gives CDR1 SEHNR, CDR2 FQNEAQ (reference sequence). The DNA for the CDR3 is TGTGCCAGCAGCTTAGGGTCGGACAATGAGCAGTTCTTC. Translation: CASSLGSDNEQFF.

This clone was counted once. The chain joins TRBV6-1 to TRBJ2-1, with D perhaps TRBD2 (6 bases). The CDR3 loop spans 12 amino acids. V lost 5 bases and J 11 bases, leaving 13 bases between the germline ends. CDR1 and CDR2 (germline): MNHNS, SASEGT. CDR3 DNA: TGTGCCAGCAGTCACTTGGGGGGAAAGCAGTTCTTC. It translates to CASSHLGGKQFF.

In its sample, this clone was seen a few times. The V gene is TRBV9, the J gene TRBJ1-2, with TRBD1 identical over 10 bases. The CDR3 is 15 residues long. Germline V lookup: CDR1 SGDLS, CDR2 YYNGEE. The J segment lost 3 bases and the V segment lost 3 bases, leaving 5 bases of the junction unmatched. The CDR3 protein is CASSADRGLDYGYTF. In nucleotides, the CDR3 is TGTGCCAGCAGCGCCGACAGGGGGCTGGACTATGGCTACACCTTC. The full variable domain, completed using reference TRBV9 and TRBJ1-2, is DSGVTQTPKHLITATGQRVTLRCSPRSGDLSVYWYQQSLDQGLQFLIQYYNGEERAKGNILERFSAQQFPDLHSELNLSSLELGDSALYFCASSADRGLDYGYTFGSGTRLTVV.

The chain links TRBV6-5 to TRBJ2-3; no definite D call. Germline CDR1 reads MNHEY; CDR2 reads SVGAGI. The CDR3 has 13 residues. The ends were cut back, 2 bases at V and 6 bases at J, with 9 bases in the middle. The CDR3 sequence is CASSYKKADTQYF. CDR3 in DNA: TGTGCCAGCAGTTACAAGAAAGCGGATACGCAGTATTTT.

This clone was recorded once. The chain's CDR3 is CASSPLGGSSPLHF. The CDR3 DNA sequence: TGTGCCAGCTCACCCCTCGGGGGGAGCTCACCCCTCCACTTT. The chain couples TRBV18 to TRBJ1-6; D possibly corresponds to TRBD1 (5 bases). The V gene's germline CDR1 is KGHSH and CDR2 LQKENI. Trimming shortened V by 3 bases and J by 10 bases, and 13 bases separated the two germline ends. The CDR3 spans 14 residues. The complete variable domain, with remaining parts taken from reference TRBV18 and TRBJ1-6, reads NAGVMQNPRHLVRRRGQEARLRCSPMKGHSHVYWYRQLPEEGLKFMVYLQKENIIDESGMPKERFSAEFPKEGPSILRIQQVVRGDSAAYFCASSPLGGSSPLHFGNGTRLTVT.

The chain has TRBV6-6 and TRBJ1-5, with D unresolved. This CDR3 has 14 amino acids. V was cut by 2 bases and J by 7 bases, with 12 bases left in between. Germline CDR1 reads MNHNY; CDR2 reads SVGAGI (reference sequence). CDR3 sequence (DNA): TGTGCCAGCAGTTACGACCGGACTGGCCAGCCCCAGCATTTT. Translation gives CASSYDRTGQPQHF.

CDR3 sequence: CASSLYRGINSYNEQFF. The CDR3, as DNA: TGTGCCAGCAGCTTATACAGGGGAATTAACTCCTACAATGAGCAGTTCTTC. The chain joins TRBV11-3 to TRBJ2-1; 7 nucleotides match TRBD1. V shed 2 bases and J 0 bases; nucleotides not matched to a gene: 7. Germline CDR1 is SGHNT and CDR2 is YENEEA. The CDR3 is 17 residues long.

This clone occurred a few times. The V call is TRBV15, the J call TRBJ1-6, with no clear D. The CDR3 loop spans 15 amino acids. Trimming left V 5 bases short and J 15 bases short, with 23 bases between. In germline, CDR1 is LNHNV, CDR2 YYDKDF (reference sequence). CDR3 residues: CATSVAREGSTLLHF. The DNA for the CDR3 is TGTGCCACCAGCGTAGCCCGAGAGGGAAGTACGCTCCTCCACTTT. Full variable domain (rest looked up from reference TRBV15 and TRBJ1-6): DAMVIQNPRYQVTQFGKPVTLSCSQTLNHNVMYWYQQKSSQAPKLLFHYYDKDFNNEADTPDNFQSRRPNTSFCFLDIRSPGLGDTAMYLCATSVAREGSTLLHFGNGTRLTVT.

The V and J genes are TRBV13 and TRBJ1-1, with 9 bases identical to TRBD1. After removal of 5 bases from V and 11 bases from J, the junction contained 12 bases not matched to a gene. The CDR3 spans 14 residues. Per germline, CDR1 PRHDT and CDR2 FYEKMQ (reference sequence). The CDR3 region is CASSAWDRDDVAFF. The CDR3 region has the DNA TGTGCCAGCAGCGCATGGGACAGGGATGACGTGGCTTTCTTT.

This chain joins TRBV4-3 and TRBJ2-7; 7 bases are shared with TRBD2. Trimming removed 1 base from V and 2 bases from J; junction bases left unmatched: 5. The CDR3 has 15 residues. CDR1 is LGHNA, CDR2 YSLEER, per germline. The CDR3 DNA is TGCGCCAGCAGCCAAGTGCGGGGGTTCACCTACGAGCAGTACTTC. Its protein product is CASSQVRGFTYEQYF.

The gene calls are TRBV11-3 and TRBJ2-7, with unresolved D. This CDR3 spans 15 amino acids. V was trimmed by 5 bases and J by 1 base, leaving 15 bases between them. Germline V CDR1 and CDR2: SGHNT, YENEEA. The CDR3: CASSESWSTSYEQYF. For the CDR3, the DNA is TGTGCCAGCAGCGAGTCTTGGTCCACGTCCTACGAGCAGTACTTC. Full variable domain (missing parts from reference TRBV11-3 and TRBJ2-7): EAGVVQSPRYKIIEKKQPVAFWCNPISGHNTLYWYLQNLGQGPELLIRYENEEAVDDSQLPKDRFSAERLKGVDSTLKIQPAELGDSAVYLCASSESWSTSYEQYFGPGTRLTVT.

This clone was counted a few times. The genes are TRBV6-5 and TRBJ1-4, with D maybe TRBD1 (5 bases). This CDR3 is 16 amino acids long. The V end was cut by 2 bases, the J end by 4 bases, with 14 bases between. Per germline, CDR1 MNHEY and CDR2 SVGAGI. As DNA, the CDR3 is TGTGCCAGCAGTTACAGCCCTGGCGGGGGTAATGAAAAACTGTTTTTT. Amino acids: CASSYSPGGGNEKLFF.

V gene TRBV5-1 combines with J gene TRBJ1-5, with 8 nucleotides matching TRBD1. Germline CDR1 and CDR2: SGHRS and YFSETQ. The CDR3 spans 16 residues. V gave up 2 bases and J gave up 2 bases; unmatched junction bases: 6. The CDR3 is CASSFGPTGGNQPQHF. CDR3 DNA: TGCGCCAGCAGCTTCGGACCGACAGGGGGCAATCAGCCCCAGCATTTT.

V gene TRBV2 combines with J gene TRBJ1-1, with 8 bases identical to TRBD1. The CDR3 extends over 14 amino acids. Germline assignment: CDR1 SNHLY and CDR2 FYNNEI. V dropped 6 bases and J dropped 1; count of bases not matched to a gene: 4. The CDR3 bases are TGTGCCAGCAGAGCAGGGGGCTGGAACACTGAAGCTTTCTTT. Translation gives CASRAGGWNTEAFF.